Following are 14 T cell receptor beta chains from one sample sequenced in a study of shared clonotypes between healthy human individuals. Produced via immunoSEQ multiplex PCR; TCRdb's table is partial and in-frame only. The sample shows approximately 640,000 clones, roughly 70% of them seen only once. The sequencing input was memory CD4+ T cells sorted from blood. The subset is: CD45RA-negative fraction. The receptors shown here come from a woman aged 25 to 39 in good health.

A remark on this clone: Other nucleotide sequences from this sample produce the same CDR3. This rearrangement joins TRBV4-1 to TRBJ2-2; D is unclear. The length of the CDR3 is 12 residues. The V gene lost 2 bases and the J gene lost 5 bases, with 3 bases spanning the gap. Germline V gene sequence: CDR1 MGHRA, CDR2 YSYEKL. The CDR3 region is CASSQNTGELFF. CDR3 nucleotide sequence: TGCGCCAGCAGCCAAAATACCGGGGAGCTGTTTTTT.

The V and J genes are TRBV5-1 and TRBJ2-2; D is undetermined. Germline CDR1 is SGHRS and CDR2 is YFSETQ. The length of the CDR3 is 13 residues. Trimming shortened V by 3 bases and J by 7 bases, and 10 bases separated the two germline ends. CDR3 sequence reads: CASSSRVGGELFF. The CDR3 coding sequence is TGCGCCAGCAGCTCCCGGGTGGGCGGGGAGCTGTTTTTT.

This clone was seen a single time. This rearrangement joins TRBV28 to TRBJ2-7; perhaps TRBD1 as D (6 bases). Trimming stripped 4 bases from V and 5 bases from J, with 21 bases between. From germline, CDR1 is MDHEN and CDR2 SYDVKM. This CDR3 spans 16 amino acids. This chain's CDR3 is CASSWIGGTPSHEQYF. CDR3 in DNA: TGTGCCAGCAGTTGGATAGGGGGTACTCCTTCCCACGAGCAGTACTTC.

CDR3 amino acids: CASSYQGEAFF. Here the CDR3 DNA reads TGTGCCAGCTCATACCAGGGTGAAGCTTTCTTT. The V call is TRBV18, the J call TRBJ1-1; TRBD1 might be the D (5 bases). This CDR3 spans 11 amino acids. V was clipped by 5 bases and J by 7 bases, with 8 bases between them. CDR1 and CDR2 (germline): KGHSH, LQKENI.

With regard to this clone: The same CDR3 is also encoded by other DNA sequences in this sample. The chain recombines TRBV7-3 with TRBJ2-3, with 15 bases identical to TRBD2. The CDR3 covers 16 residues. Germline V gives CDR1 SGHTA, CDR2 FQGTGA. With V trimmed by 4 bases and J by 6 bases, 5 bases remained unmatched. The CDR3: CASSSGLAGGVDTQYF. CDR3 nucleotide sequence: TGTGCCAGCAGCTCAGGACTAGCGGGAGGGGTTGATACGCAGTATTTT.

The chain couples TRBV29-1 to TRBJ1-4; tentatively, D is TRBD1 (6 bases). V was cut by 6 bases and J by 8 bases, with 13 bases left in between. The CDR3 extends over 12 amino acids. Looked up from germline, CDR1 is SQVTM and CDR2 is ANQGSEA. The CDR3 coding sequence is TGCAGCGTAGCAGGGGAGGGGGAAAAACTGTTTTTT. It yields the protein CSVAGEGEKLFF.

V gene TRBV28 combines with J gene TRBJ1-5; a weak D match, TRBD1 (6 bases). This CDR3 has 14 residues. The V end lost 7 bases, the J end lost 6 bases, and 16 bases lay between the germline ends. The germline V gene encodes CDR1 MDHEN and CDR2 SYDVKM. CDR3 sequence: CASNFRQGTQPQHF. CDR3 in DNA: TGTGCCAGCAATTTCAGGCAGGGGACTCAGCCCCAGCATTTT.

This chain connects TRBV10-3 to TRBJ1-1; D is possibly TRBD1 (6 bases). Germline V CDR1 and CDR2: ENHRY, SYGVKD. The CDR3 spans 14 residues. The germline V and J ends were trimmed by 6 bases and 1 base, with 12 bases remaining between them. The CDR3 nucleotides read TGTGCCATCAGGGAGACAGGCTCGAACACTGAAGCTTTCTTT. Residues: CAIRETGSNTEAFF.

The CDR3 region has the DNA TGTGCCAGCAGCTTAGCTTTGTCTAGTGTCATGAACACTGAAGCTTTCTTT. Its translation: CASSLALSSVMNTEAFF. The chain employs TRBV11-2 and TRBJ1-1, with D hard to call. Germline assignment: CDR1 SGHAT and CDR2 FQNNGV. The V and J ends lost 1 base and 0 bases respectively, with 15 bases between them. CDR3 length: 17 amino acids.

This chain links TRBV5-4 with TRBJ1-4; tentative D call: TRBD1 (5 bases). Germline CDR1 is SGHNT and CDR2 is YYREEE (reference sequence). The V end lost 1 base, the J end lost 8 bases, and 12 bases lay between the germline ends. The length of the CDR3 is 14 residues. The CDR3 coding sequence is TGTGCCAGCAGCTTGCAGGGCGGAAACGAAAAACTGTTTTTT. Its protein is CASSLQGGNEKLFF.

The chain recombines TRBV27 with TRBJ2-7; tentative D call: TRBD1 (6 bases). In germline, CDR1 is MNHEY, CDR2 SMNVEV (reference sequence). Trimming stripped 8 bases from V and 1 base from J, with 15 bases between. This CDR3 has 14 residues. CDR3 residues: CASGPWDTSYEQYF. The CDR3 DNA sequence: TGTGCCAGCGGACCCTGGGACACTTCCTACGAGCAGTACTTC.

The table lists this clone with a few counts. The gene calls are TRBV7-3 and TRBJ2-5; D may match TRBD1 or TRBD2 (5 bases each). The CDR3 is 15 amino acids. Trimming took off 3 bases at V and 2 bases at J, with 13 bases between the two ends. CDR1 is SGHTA and CDR2 is FQGTGA in the germline V gene. For the CDR3, the DNA is TGTGCCAGCAGCTTTTCCGGGACGCAACAAGAGACCCAGTACTTC. Its protein product is CASSFSGTQQETQYF. Filled out from reference TRBV7-3 and TRBJ2-5, the complete variable domain reads GAGVSQTPSNKVTEKGKYVELRCDPISGHTALYWYRQSLGQGPEFLIYFQGTGAADDSGLPNDRFFAVRPEGSVSTLKIQRTERGDSAVYLCASSFSGTQQETQYFGPGTRLLVL.

This chain connects TRBV5-6 to TRBJ1-6; no reliable D call. CDR1 and CDR2 (germline): SGHDT, YYEEEE. This CDR3 comprises 15 residues. Trimming pared 0 bases from V and 7 bases from J, leaving 11 bases between. The CDR3 bases are TGTGCCAGCAGCTTGGGGCATAGACGAAATTCACCCCTCCACTTT. Its translation is CASSLGHRRNSPLHF.

The rearrangement links TRBV5-4 to TRBJ1-4; D is perhaps TRBD1 (5 bases). V gave up 4 bases and J gave up 7 bases, with 26 bases separating them. The CDR3 contains 18 residues. CDR1 is SGHNT, CDR2 YYREEE, per germline (reference sequence). CDR3 protein: CASSQERGTAGFGEKLFF. The CDR3 DNA reads as TGTGCCAGCAGCCAAGAAAGGGGAACGGCTGGGTTCGGTGAAAAACTGTTTTTT.